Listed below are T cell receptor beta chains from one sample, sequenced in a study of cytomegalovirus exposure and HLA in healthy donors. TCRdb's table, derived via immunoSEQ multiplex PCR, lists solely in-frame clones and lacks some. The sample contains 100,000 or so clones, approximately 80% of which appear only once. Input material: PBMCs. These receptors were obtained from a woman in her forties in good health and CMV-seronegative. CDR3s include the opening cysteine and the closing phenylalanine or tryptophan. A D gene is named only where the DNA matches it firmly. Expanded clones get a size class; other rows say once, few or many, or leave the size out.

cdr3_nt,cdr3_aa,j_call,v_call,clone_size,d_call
TGTGCCAGTAGTGTACAGGGGGCGCGCCCCTACAATGAGCAGTTCTTC,CASSVQGARPYNEQFF,TRBJ2-1,TRBV19,.,TRBD1
TGTGCCAGCAGCGCTCTCCAAGGGACAGGGTGGGGAAACACCATATATTTT,CASSALQGTGWGNTIYF,TRBJ1-3,TRBV9,.,TRBD1
TGCGCCAGCAGCCAAGGAAGACAGGGGGCCACTGAAGCTTTCTTT,CASSQGRQGATEAFF,TRBJ1-1,TRBV4-1,.,TRBD1
TGTGCCAGCAGGGGAGGGGCGTATCAGCCCCAGCATTTT,CASRGGAYQPQHF,TRBJ1-5,TRBV6-1,.,.
TGTGCCAGCAGCCTGGGGGGGGGAAATGAGCAGTTCTTC,CASSLGGGNEQFF,TRBJ2-1,TRBV27,.,TRBD2
TGCGCCAGCAGCCAACAGGATAGCAATCAGCCCCAGCATTTT,CASSQQDSNQPQHF,TRBJ1-5,TRBV4-1,.,.
TGCGCCAGCAGCCAAGATCTGTATGGCAATCAGCCCCAGCATTTT,CASSQDLYGNQPQHF,TRBJ1-5,TRBV4-3,.,.
TGCAGCGGGGGACAGGCTAGCACAGATACGCAGTATTTT,CSGGQASTDTQYF,TRBJ2-3,TRBV29-1,once,TRBD1
TGTGCCAGCAGACTGGGGGACAGGGTCAATGAGCAGTTCTTC,CASRLGDRVNEQFF,TRBJ2-1,TRBV6-1,.,TRBD1
TGTGCCAGCATCCGACAGGGGGTGAACACTGAAGCTTTCTTT,CASIRQGVNTEAFF,TRBJ1-1,TRBV27,.,TRBD1
TGTGCCAGCAGCTTAGATACAGGGGAGAACACTGAAGCTTTCTTT,CASSLDTGENTEAFF,TRBJ1-1,TRBV7-6,.,TRBD1
TGCGCCAGCAGTGACACTAGCGCGGACAATGAGCAGTTCTTC,CASSDTSADNEQFF,TRBJ2-1,TRBV10-2,few,TRBD2
TGCGCCAGCAGCCAAGGGGGTTTGAGCGGGGCCCCCTACGAGCAGTACTTC,CASSQGGLSGAPYEQYF,TRBJ2-7,TRBV4-3,few,TRBD2
TGTGCCAGTGGCGGGACCCGGGATGAAAAACTGTTTTTT,CASGGTRDEKLFF,TRBJ1-4,TRBV27,.,.
TGTGCCAGCAGCTCTTACACAGATACGCAGTATTTT,CASSSYTDTQYF,TRBJ2-3,TRBV7-2,.,.
TGTGCCAGCAGTGACGGTTTTCCCTATGGCTACACCTTC,CASSDGFPYGYTF,TRBJ1-2,TRBV6-1,.,.
TGTGCCAGCAGCTTGGCTAGCGGGGAGGCCTACGAGCAGTACTTC,CASSLASGEAYEQYF,TRBJ2-7,TRBV5-6,.,TRBD2
TGTGCCAGCAGCTTCTGGACAGGGACCCCCTATGGCTACACCTTC,CASSFWTGTPYGYTF,TRBJ1-2,TRBV5-6,.,TRBD1
TGCAGCGTTGGGGACTCCGGGTACGAGCAGTACTTC,CSVGDSGYEQYF,TRBJ2-7,TRBV29-1,once,.
TGTGCCAGCAGCAAAGGGACAGTCCCTAGCACAGATACGCAGTATTTT,CASSKGTVPSTDTQYF,TRBJ2-3,TRBV7-8,.,TRBD1
TGTGCCAGCAGTGATGGGTGGAGGTTGGGTGAAAAACTGTTTTTT,CASSDGWRLGEKLFF,TRBJ1-4,TRBV2,.,.
TGTGCCAGCAGCTTAGACAGGGTCTCGGGGTACACTGAAGCTTTCTTT,CASSLDRVSGYTEAFF,TRBJ1-1,TRBV5-6,.,TRBD1
TGCGCCAGCAGCTTGGCTATTGGGCAGACCCAGTACTTC,CASSLAIGQTQYF,TRBJ2-5,TRBV5-1,.,.
TGTGCCAGCAGCTTAGCCTCGACAGTCACAGATACGCAGTATTTT,CASSLASTVTDTQYF,TRBJ2-3,TRBV7-9,.,.
TGCGCCAGCAGCTTACTAGCGGGGGGGCGTGGGCTGTCAACAGATACGCAGTATTTT,CASSLLAGGRGLSTDTQYF,TRBJ2-3,TRBV5-1,.,TRBD2
TGCGCCAGCAGCTCGGGGGGGGGAGTGGACGAGCAGTACTTC,CASSSGGGVDEQYF,TRBJ2-7,TRBV5-1,once,TRBD2
TGTGCCAGTAGCCAACTAGCGAGCACAGATACGCAGTATTTT,CASSQLASTDTQYF,TRBJ2-3,TRBV19,.,TRBD2
TGCGCCAGCAGCTTGGTTCCAGGTCCGAGCAATCAGCCCCAGCATTTT,CASSLVPGPSNQPQHF,TRBJ1-5,TRBV5-1,.,.
TGTGCCAGCAGCCTAAGGGACAGGGGATCGTGGGGCTACACCTTC,CASSLRDRGSWGYTF,TRBJ1-2,TRBV9,few,TRBD1
TGTGCCAGCACCCCGGGAATGAACACTGAAGCTTTCTTT,CASTPGMNTEAFF,TRBJ1-1,TRBV6-5,.,.
TGTGCCAGCAGCTCCGTTAGGATGGAGTTTAATTCACCCCTCCACTTT,CASSSVRMEFNSPLHF,TRBJ1-6,TRBV5-6,once,.
TGTGCTAGTGGTTTGTCAAAAGGGGGTCGGACTGAAGCTTTCTTT,CASGLSKGGRTEAFF,TRBJ1-1,TRBV12-5,.,.
TGCGCCAGCAGCCATGGGGGGGCGGACTATGGCTACACCTTC,CASSHGGADYGYTF,TRBJ1-2,TRBV4-1,.,.
TGTGCCAGCAGCTTTACAGGGTCTGGTGAAGCTTTCTTT,CASSFTGSGEAFF,TRBJ1-1,TRBV11-2,few,.
TGTGCCAGCAGCTTAGGGGGGGCAATAGATCAGCCCCAGCATTTT,CASSLGGAIDQPQHF,TRBJ1-5,TRBV13,.,.
TGTGCCAGCACCAGGACAGCCATGAACACTGAAGCTTTCTTT,CASTRTAMNTEAFF,TRBJ1-1,TRBV2,.,.
TGTGCCAGCAGCCGTGAGCGCTCTGGAAACACCATATATTTT,CASSRERSGNTIYF,TRBJ1-3,TRBV27,.,.
TGTGCCAGCAGCGGCGGACTCCACAACCCGGGCTACACCTTC,CASSGGLHNPGYTF,TRBJ1-2,TRBV7-8,.,.
TGTGCCAGCAGGAGGGTGAACACTGAAGCTTTCTTT,CASRRVNTEAFF,TRBJ1-1,TRBV16,.,.
TGCGCCAGCAGCCTACTCTATCGGGAATTCTACACCTTC,CASSLLYREFYTF,TRBJ1-2,TRBV5-1,.,.
TGTGCCAGCAGCTCCCGGACAGATGCAGATACGCAGTATTTT,CASSSRTDADTQYF,TRBJ2-3,TRBV13,few,.
TGTGCCAGCAGCTATACAGGTTTTAATGAAAAACTGTTTTTT,CASSYTGFNEKLFF,TRBJ1-4,TRBV7-2,.,.